These 7 T cell receptor beta chains were all obtained from the same sample, sequenced in a study of breast tumors, draining lymph nodes, adjacent tissues. The lymph nodes were axillary draining lymph nodes from breast cancer patients. TCRdb fed the multiplex PCR reads into MiXCR, producing one record per CDR3 protein. The sample lists approximately 140,000 distinct CDR3 sequences, about 30% occurring once. The sample was axillary lymph node tissue. The receptors here all came from a female donor with breast cancer. Some clones in this sample may be carry-over from other donors' samples.

The V gene is TRBV6-4, the J gene TRBJ2-5; TRBD1 might be the D (5 bases). There are 14 residues in the CDR3. Trimming removed 3 bases from V and 9 bases from J, with 17 bases in between. Germline V gives CDR1 MRHNA, CDR2 SNTAGT. DNA for the CDR3: TGTGCCAGCAGTGAGCAGGGAATCAGTCAGCCCCAGTACTTC. Residues: CASSEQGISQPQYF.

In this sample, this clonotype turned up many times. The rearrangement links TRBV5-1 to TRBJ1-4, with a weak D call TRBD1 (6 bases). Trimming cost V 4 bases and J 6 bases, with 16 bases left between them. The CDR3 sequence is 15 residues long. The germline CDR1 and CDR2 sequences are SGHRS and YFSETQ. CDR3 bases: TGCGCCAGCAGCCCGGACCCGGGGGCGTATGAAAAACTGTTTTTT. This codes for CASSPDPGAYEKLFF.

This clonotype has just a few counts. The rearrangement links TRBV12-3 or TRBV12-4 to TRBJ1-5, with D uncertain. CDR3 length equals 13 residues. V shed 3 bases and J shed 8 bases, with 11 bases lying between them. CDR3: CASSFSLGEPQHF. The CDR3, as DNA: TGTGCCAGCAGTTTCTCCCTTGGTGAGCCCCAGCATTTT.

This clonotype was detected many times. The CDR3 DNA is TGTGCCAGCAGCTTCATCACAGATACGCAGTATTTT. It specifies CASSFITDTQYF. The rearrangement uses TRBV5-4 and TRBJ2-3, with D unresolved. Germline CDR1 SGHNT, CDR2 YYREEE (reference sequence). The CDR3 spans 12 residues. Trimming shortened V by 2 bases and J by 2 bases, and 3 bases separated the two germline ends.

This clonotype was observed many times. Its ends do not fully match the called genes, so a read error is possible. The CDR3 bases are TGTGCTAGCAGCTTAGGAGGGACGGGCACCGGGGAGCTGTTTTTT. Its protein is CASSLGGTGTGELFF. The rearrangement joins TRBV7-7 to TRBJ2-2; possible D gene TRBD2, 6 bases. The germline CDR1 and CDR2 sequences are SSHAT and FNYEAQ (reference sequence). The length of the CDR3 is 15 residues.

This clonotype has a count of ten or more. The V call is TRBV28, the J call TRBJ1-2; TRBD1 is a possible D gene (6 bases). The V gene lost 6 bases and the J gene lost 8 bases, with 16 bases spanning the gap. Germline V gene data show CDR1 as MDHEN and CDR2 as SYDVKM. CDR3 length equals 13 residues. The CDR3 DNA sequence: TGTGCCAGCAGATCCGGGACACCCTCCGGCTACACCTTC. Amino acid sequence: CASRSGTPSGYTF.

The rearrangement joins TRBV9 to TRBJ2-5, with D perhaps assigned TRBD1 or TRBD2 (6 bases each). The germline CDR1 and CDR2 sequences are SGDLS and YYNGEE. The length of the CDR3 is 13 residues. With 4 bases removed from V and 5 bases from J, the gap between germline ends came to 12 bases. CDR3 region: CASSQRGAETQYF. The CDR3 DNA reads TGTGCCAGCAGCCAGAGGGGGGCTGAGACCCAGTACTTC. The variable domain in full, with the rest retrieved from reference TRBV9 and TRBJ2-5, is DSGVTQTPKHLITATGQRVTLRCSPRSGDLSVYWYQQSLDQGLQFLIQYYNGEERAKGNILERFSAQQFPDLHSELNLSSLELGDSALYFCASSQRGAETQYFGPGTRLLVL.